What follows describes a single TCR beta chain. This clonotype was recorded many times. The antigen it recognizes is unknown. No clone much larger than this one lies a single base away; base qualities are absent. The library was built by means of RT-PCR. This sample was sequenced with an Illumina MiSeq. The public reads were reprocessed in TCRdb via fastp at Q25 and MiXCR, keeping in-frame beta chains. Rows merge per CDR3 protein into single entries with the most common DNA and genes. The sample profile shows about 680,000 distinct CDR3 sequences; approximately 15% of them were found once. Together, the top ten hold roughly 3.6% of the sample. These data originate in a study (dated by TCRdb to the mid-2010s). From a lookup of the germline V gene (reference sequence), CDR1 and CDR2 are SGHKS and YYEKEE. From the cysteine through the phenylalanine, the CDR3 covers 14 amino acids. Left in the record is the CDR3 DNA by itself, 42 bases read in frame from the first base. Relative to germline, V is missing 5 bases and J is missing 3 bases, with 6 bases of the junction outside any gene match.

The sequence was obtained from a female donor in good health, serving as a healthy control. The sample consisted of memory CD4+ T cells from blood. The chain is assembled from TRBV5-5 and TRBJ2-7, with TRBD1 identical over 9 junction bases. The CDR3 amino acid sequence is: CASRPGQGNYEQYF. The bases are TGTGCCAGCAGGCCGGGACAGGGTAACTACGAGCAGTACTTC.